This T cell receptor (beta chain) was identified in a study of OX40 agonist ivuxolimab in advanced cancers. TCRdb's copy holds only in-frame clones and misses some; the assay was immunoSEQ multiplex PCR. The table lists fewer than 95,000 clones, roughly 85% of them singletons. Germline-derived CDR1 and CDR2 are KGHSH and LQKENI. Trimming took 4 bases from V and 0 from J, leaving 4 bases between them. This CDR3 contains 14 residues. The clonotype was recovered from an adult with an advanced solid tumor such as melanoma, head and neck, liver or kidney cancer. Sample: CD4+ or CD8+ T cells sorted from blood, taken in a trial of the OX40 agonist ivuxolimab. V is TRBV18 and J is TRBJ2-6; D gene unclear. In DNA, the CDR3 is TGTGCCAGCTCACTCGGCTCTGGGGCCAACGTCCTGACTTTC. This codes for CASSLGSGANVLTF. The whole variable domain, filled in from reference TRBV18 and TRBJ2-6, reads NAGVMQNPRHLVRRRGQEARLRCSPMKGHSHVYWYRQLPEEGLKFMVYLQKENIIDESGMPKERFSAEFPKEGPSILRIQQVVRGDSAAYFCASSLGSGANVLTFGAGSRLTVL.